The 29 T cell receptor beta chains below come from one sample, sequenced in a study of OX40 agonist ivuxolimab in advanced cancers. TCRdb's copy holds only in-frame clones and misses some; the assay was immunoSEQ multiplex PCR. The sample has 77,000 or so clones, around nine tenths seen once. The sequencing here drew on CD4+ or CD8+ T cells sorted from blood, taken in a trial of the OX40 agonist ivuxolimab. The receptors were gathered from an adult with an advanced solid tumor such as melanoma, head and neck, liver or kidney cancer.

The rearrangement links TRBV21-1 to TRBJ2-5; TRBD2 was called by the table and not checked on the DNA. TRBV21-1 corresponds to a pseudogene. The CDR3 is made up of 16 amino acids. CDR3 coding DNA: TGTGCCAGCACCAGGGCTAGCGGGTGTAGACAAGAGACCCAGTACTTC. Protein: CASTRASGCRQETQYF.

The CDR3 is CATKTAATNEKLFF. CDR3 in DNA: TGTGCCACTAAGACAGCGGCAACTAATGAAAAACTGTTTTTT. The chain has TRBV19 and TRBJ1-4, with a possible D match to TRBD1 (5 bases). In germline, CDR1 is LNHDA, CDR2 SQIVND (reference sequence). V shed 10 bases and J shed 0 bases, with 12 bases lying between them. This CDR3 is 14 amino acids long.

This chain joins TRBV28 and TRBJ2-2; a weak D match, TRBD1 (5 bases). In germline, CDR1 is MDHEN, CDR2 SYDVKM. Trimming took off 3 bases at V and 7 bases at J, with 9 bases between the two ends. The CDR3 loop spans 13 amino acids. CDR3 coding DNA: TGTGCCAGCAGTTTGACAGAATACGGGGAGCTGTTTTTT. This encodes CASSLTEYGELFF. Full variable domain (rest looked up from reference TRBV28 and TRBJ2-2): DVKVTQSSRYLVKRTGEKVFLECVQDMDHENMFWYRQDPGLGLRLIYFSYDVKMKEKGDIPEGYSVSREKKERFSLILESASTNQTSMYLCASSLTEYGELFFGEGSRLTVL.

The chain links TRBV2 to TRBJ1-2, with 9 bases aligning to TRBD1. From germline, CDR1 is SNHLY and CDR2 FYNNEI. V shed 8 bases and J 6 bases; nucleotides not matched to a gene: 10. The CDR3 is 14 amino acids. CDR3 sequence (DNA): TGTGCCAGCGTTAGGGACAGGGCGGGGGATGGCTACACCTTC. It is translated as CASVRDRAGDGYTF. Based on the CDR3 plus reference TRBV2 and TRBJ1-2, the full variable domain is EPEVTQTPSHQVTQMGQEVILRCVPISNHLYFYWYRQILGQKVEFLVSFYNNEISEKSEIFDDQFSVERPDGSNFTLKIRSTKLEDSAMYFCASVRDRAGDGYTFGSGTRLTVV.

The chain uses TRBV9 and TRBJ2-3; 8 bases are a match to TRBD1. Looked up from germline, CDR1 is SGDLS and CDR2 is YYNGEE. V was pared by 3 bases and J by 1 base, with 7 bases of the junction left unmatched. This CDR3 contains 16 residues. The CDR3 coding sequence is TGTGCCAGCAGCGCCTACCAGGGGGCTCGCACAGATACGCAGTATTTT. It is translated as CASSAYQGARTDTQYF.

The chain uses TRBV2 and TRBJ2-7; a possible D gene is TRBD1 (6 bases). The ends were cut back, 4 bases at V and 2 bases at J, with 15 bases in the middle. Germline-derived CDR1 and CDR2 are SNHLY and FYNNEI. The CDR3 length is 15 residues. The CDR3 region is CASSAQRQETYEQYF. CDR3 nucleotide sequence: TGTGCCAGCAGTGCCCAGAGACAGGAAACCTACGAGCAGTACTTC. Full variable domain (outside the CDR3, taken from reference TRBV2 and TRBJ2-7): EPEVTQTPSHQVTQMGQEVILRCVPISNHLYFYWYRQILGQKVEFLVSFYNNEISEKSEIFDDQFSVERPDGSNFTLKIRSTKLEDSAMYFCASSAQRQETYEQYFGPGTRLTVT.

The rearrangement joins TRBV28 to TRBJ2-3; D possibly uses TRBD1 or TRBD2 (7 bases each). Trimming took off 1 base at V and 6 bases at J, with 17 bases between the two ends. CDR3 length: 16 residues. Germline CDR1 reads MDHEN; CDR2 reads SYDVKM. In DNA, the CDR3 is TGTGCCAGCAGTTTATCCAGGGGGGGAAAGCGGGATACGCAGTATTTT. Its translation: CASSLSRGGKRDTQYF.

In nucleotides, the CDR3 is TGCGCCAGCAAATCAGGGACAGGGAACTACGAGCAGTACTTC. Translated: CASKSGTGNYEQYF. The rearrangement links TRBV23-1 to TRBJ2-7; 9 nucleotides agree with TRBD1. TRBV23-1 is filed as an ORF, its function uncertain. CDR3 size: 14 residues. With 7 bases clipped from V and 3 bases from J, the junction kept 7 bases outside the gene matches.

This chain links TRBV7-2 with TRBJ2-3; 9 nucleotides align to TRBD2. This CDR3 region has 13 residues. J lost 10 bases, V lost 2 bases, and 4 bases had no gene match. CDR1 is SGHTA and CDR2 is FQGNSA in the germline V gene. CDR3 DNA sequence: TGTGCCAGCAGCTTAAGCGGGGGGTTCCCGCAGTATTTT. Residues: CASSLSGGFPQYF.

The chain couples TRBV18 to TRBJ2-3, with D unresolved. The CDR3 runs 13 residues. CDR1 is KGHSH and CDR2 is LQKENI in the germline V gene. The V end lost 3 bases, the J end lost 2 bases, and 6 bases lay between the germline ends. Here the CDR3 reads CASSPQDTDTQYF. As DNA, the CDR3 is TGTGCCAGCTCACCTCAGGACACAGATACGCAGTATTTT.

The chain carries TRBV19 and TRBJ2-2; D uncertain. This CDR3 comprises 12 residues. V lost 3 bases and J 6 bases, leaving 5 bases between the germline ends. Germline CDR1 LNHDA, CDR2 SQIVND (reference sequence). CDR3 nucleotides: TGTGCCAGTAGTATTCGGCCCGGGGAGCTGTTTTTT. Protein: CASSIRPGELFF.

The genes are TRBV7-6 and TRBJ2-7; TRBD2 is a possible D gene (5 bases). V shed 1 base and J shed 0 bases, with 10 bases lying between them. The CDR3 runs 15 residues. Germline V gene data show CDR1 as SGHVS and CDR2 as FNYEAQ. CDR3 residues: CASSLEAAFSYEQYF. In nucleotides, the CDR3 is TGTGCCAGCAGCTTAGAAGCGGCCTTCTCCTACGAGCAGTACTTC.

The chain recombines TRBV5-8 with TRBJ1-1; no firm D call. Deletions cut 0 bases from V and 11 bases from J, with 14 bases between. Germline V lookup: CDR1 SGHTS, CDR2 YDEGEE. CDR3 length: 13 amino acids. CDR3 residues: CASSLAEVSGAFF. The CDR3, as DNA: TGTGCCAGCAGCTTGGCCGAAGTGTCGGGGGCTTTCTTT.

The chain uses TRBV7-7 and TRBJ2-3; TRBD1 might be the D (6 bases). Germline CDR1 and CDR2: SSHAT and FNYEAQ (reference sequence). The CDR3 is made up of 13 amino acids. V gave up 4 bases and J gave up 7 bases, with 12 bases separating them. For the CDR3, the DNA is TGTGCCAGCAGCTCGAGACAGGCCCATACGCAGTATTTT. Its protein product is CASSSRQAHTQYF.

This sequence joins TRBV2 and TRBJ1-6, with D unclear. The length of the CDR3 is 14 residues. Germline V lookup: CDR1 SNHLY, CDR2 FYNNEI. V lost 2 bases and J lost 7, with 9 bases in between. This CDR3 reads CASSEHGRNSPLHF. Written as DNA, the CDR3 is TGTGCCAGCAGTGAACATGGGAGAAATTCACCCCTCCACTTT.

CDR3 nucleotides: TGTGCCAGCAGCTTAGAGCGGGACGAGACCCAGTACTTC. Its protein is CASSLERDETQYF. This chain joins TRBV7-2 and TRBJ2-5, with 7 bases matching TRBD2. Germline CDR1 is SGHTA and CDR2 is FQGNSA. CDR3 size: 13 residues. Unmatched junction bases numbered 1, after V lost 1 base and J lost 5 bases.

This chain uses TRBV6-5 with TRBJ2-3, with 7 bases that match TRBD1. The CDR3 runs to 15 residues. From germline, CDR1 is MNHEY and CDR2 SVGAGI. The ends lost 4 bases at V and 3 bases at J; junction bases unmatched: 7. CDR3: CASSSQGVGTDTQYF. The CDR3 DNA sequence: TGTGCCAGCAGTTCGCAGGGGGTTGGGACAGATACGCAGTATTTT.

The CDR3 region is CASSREGLGQPQHF. The CDR3 bases are TGTGCCAGCTCACGGGAGGGACTAGGCCAGCCCCAGCATTTT. This chain links TRBV18 with TRBJ1-5; D possibly corresponds to TRBD1 (5 bases). The V gene's germline CDR1 is KGHSH and CDR2 LQKENI. CDR3 length equals 14 residues. The V end was cut by 4 bases, the J end by 7 bases, with 14 bases between.

The chain employs TRBV6-6 and TRBJ1-6, with no clear D. The CDR3 length is 16 residues. V was cut by 6 bases and J by 0 bases, with 12 bases left in between. Germline lookup yields CDR1 MNHNY and CDR2 SVGAGI (reference sequence). The CDR3 DNA sequence: TGTGCCAGCAGCAGTAAGACTAGCTCCTATAATTCACCCCTCCACTTT. Protein sequence: CASSSKTSSYNSPLHF.

V gene TRBV9 combines with J gene TRBJ1-2; weak D call: TRBD1 (6 bases). This CDR3 is built from 17 residues. CDR1 and CDR2 (germline): SGDLS, YYNGEE. Deletions cut 4 bases from V and 4 bases from J, with 23 bases between. CDR3 coding DNA: TGTGCCAGCAGCCCATCGGCCGGACAGCATTATTCCTATGGCTACACCTTC. It specifies CASSPSAGQHYSYGYTF.

This clone was detected once. V is TRBV9 and J is TRBJ1-6; a weak D match, TRBD1 (5 bases). From germline, CDR1 is SGDLS and CDR2 YYNGEE. The CDR3 totals 14 residues. V was cut by 5 bases and J by 7 bases, with 13 bases left in between. The CDR3 DNA sequence: TGTGCCAGCAGTGGCGGCAGGGAGAATTCACCCCTCCACTTT. This gives the protein CASSGGRENSPLHF. Variable domain in full (rest from reference TRBV9 and TRBJ1-6): DSGVTQTPKHLITATGQRVTLRCSPRSGDLSVYWYQQSLDQGLQFLIQYYNGEERAKGNILERFSAQQFPDLHSELNLSSLELGDSALYFCASSGGRENSPLHFGNGTRLTVT.

The chain has TRBV18 and TRBJ1-1; 7 positions agree with TRBD1. Germline V CDR1 and CDR2: KGHSH, LQKENI. CDR3 size: 14 residues. The trim removed 2 bases at V and 3 bases at J, leaving 3 bases unmatched. The CDR3 DNA follows: TGTGCCAGCTCACCAGACAGGGAGGACACTGAAGCTTTCTTT. Its translation: CASSPDREDTEAFF.

This clone was picked up one time. This chain links TRBV9 with TRBJ1-3; D is possibly TRBD1 (5 bases). Germline CDR1 is SGDLS and CDR2 is YYNGEE. This CDR3 spans 16 amino acids. Trimming stripped 1 base from V and 0 bases from J, with 11 bases between. In DNA, the CDR3 is TGTGCCAGCAGCGTATCCGGGACGTCCTCTGGAAACACCATATATTTT. Protein: CASSVSGTSSGNTIYF.

The chain joins TRBV28 to TRBJ2-1; 8 nucleotides match TRBD2. This CDR3 is built from 18 residues. Germline V CDR1 and CDR2: MDHEN, SYDVKM. Unmatched junction bases numbered 15, after V lost 6 bases and J lost 2 bases. The CDR3 protein is CASSSPPGGGLTYNEQFF. The CDR3 DNA is TGTGCCAGCAGCTCCCCTCCCGGGGGGGGGCTGACCTACAATGAGCAGTTCTTC.

The chain has TRBV9 and TRBJ1-3; D may be TRBD1 (5 bases). The V and J ends lost 2 bases and 3 bases respectively, with 9 bases between them. The germline V gene has CDR1 SGDLS and CDR2 YYNGEE. There are 14 residues in the CDR3. The CDR3 sequence is CASSVGTLGNTIYF. CDR3 in DNA: TGTGCCAGCAGCGTGGGGACGCTTGGAAACACCATATATTTT.

This rearrangement joins TRBV6-1 to TRBJ2-1; 10 bases align to TRBD2. V lost 4 bases, J lost 8 bases, and 8 bases stayed unmatched. Germline CDR1 is MNHNS and CDR2 is SASEGT. The CDR3 length is 15 residues. CDR3 sequence (DNA): TGTGCCAGCAGTGGTCTCACTAGCGGGAAAGATGAGCAGTTCTTC. It specifies CASSGLTSGKDEQFF.

The chain recombines TRBV28 with TRBJ1-2; D not resolved. This CDR3 is 14 amino acids long. V lost 4 bases and J 1 base, leaving 10 bases between the germline ends. Germline loops: CDR1 MDHEN, CDR2 SYDVKM. The CDR3 DNA sequence: TGTGCCAGCAGTTCAGGACCGAATAACTATGGCTACACCTTC. It is translated as CASSSGPNNYGYTF.

The J gene is TRBJ2-1, the V gene TRBV19; the D gene is possibly TRBD2 (5 bases). V lost 3 bases and J 3 bases, leaving 12 bases between the germline ends. Germline lookup yields CDR1 LNHDA and CDR2 SQIVND (reference sequence). The CDR3 covers 15 residues. CDR3 DNA sequence: TGTGCCAGTAGTATGGTATCGGCGGGCTACAATGAGCAGTTCTTC. This encodes CASSMVSAGYNEQFF. Full variable domain (rest looked up from reference TRBV19 and TRBJ2-1): DGGITQSPKYLFRKEGQNVTLSCEQNLNHDAMYWYRQDPGQGLRLIYYSQIVNDFQKGDIAEGYSVSREKKESFPLTVTSAQKNPTAFYLCASSMVSAGYNEQFFGPGTRLTVL.

V is TRBV29-1 and J is TRBJ1-2; D is uncertain. CDR3 size: 11 residues. V was clipped by 1 base and J by 8 bases, with 8 bases between them. The germline V gene encodes CDR1 SQVTM and CDR2 ANQGSEA. CDR3 DNA sequence: TGCAGCGTTGAAGCTTCCCGGGGCTACACCTTC. Its translation: CSVEASRGYTF.